The 18 T cell receptor beta chains below all came from one sample that was sequenced in a study of T cell repertoires in cytomegalovirus infection. TCRdb re-analysed the reads in MiXCR, keeping a single row per CDR3 protein. The sample contains about 490,000 distinct CDR3 sequences, about 30% of which appear only once. Sample: PBMCs. All receptors derive from a human donor in good health (CMV status not recorded). Some clones in this sample may be carry-over from other donors' samples.

V gene TRBV18 combines with J gene TRBJ2-1; no firm D call. Trimming left V 6 bases short and J 8 bases short, with 11 bases between. The CDR3 spans 12 residues. Per germline, CDR1 KGHSH and CDR2 LQKENI. CDR3 sequence: CASSQTVDEQFF. The CDR3 bases are TGTGCCAGCTCCCAAACGGTCGATGAGCAGTTCTTC.

V is TRBV7-2 and J is TRBJ2-7; D perhaps matches TRBD2 (5 bases). CDR3 length: 14 amino acids. V dropped 5 bases and J dropped 7 bases, with 18 bases sitting between them. Per the germline V gene, CDR1 is SGHTA and CDR2 is FQGNSA. The CDR3 DNA sequence: TGTGCCAGCAGCCCGGACGACTATCTCTTTGAGCAGTACGTC. The encoded protein is CASSPDDYLFEQYV.

As regards this clonotype: The junction departs from germline at one end; a sequencing error may be responsible. This chain links TRBV20-1 with TRBJ1-2; D is uncertain. The CDR3 contains 12 residues. Per the germline V gene, CDR1 is DFQATT and CDR2 is SNEGSKA (reference sequence). The CDR3 region is CSARDGSEGYTF. The CDR3 DNA reads as TGCAGTGCCAGAGATGGGTCGGAAGGCTACACCTTC.

This clonotype has more than one count but fewer than ten. V gene TRBV12-3 or TRBV12-4 combines with J gene TRBJ1-1; D unclear. The CDR3 has 18 amino acids. Trimming shortened V by 3 bases and J by 5 bases, and 25 bases separated the two germline ends. CDR3 protein: CASSLYNGRLRAGTEAFF. CDR3 DNA sequence: TGTGCCAGCAGTTTGTATAATGGACGTCTTAGGGCCGGGACTGAAGCTTTCTTT.

The chain employs TRBV24-1 and TRBJ2-5; 9 bases align to TRBD2. The CDR3 is made up of 16 amino acids. The J segment lost 5 bases and the V segment lost 1 base, leaving 7 bases of the junction unmatched. Germline V gene lookup returns CDR1 KGHDR and CDR2 SFDVKD. CDR3 loop: CATSDFGREGSETQYF. Written as DNA, the CDR3 is TGTGCCACCAGTGATTTTGGGCGGGAGGGTAGTGAGACCCAGTACTTC.

As regards this clonotype: One end of the junction fails to match germline, which may point to a read error. The V and J genes are TRBV7-9 and TRBJ2-7; D is undetermined. The germline CDR1 and CDR2 sequences are SEHNR and FQNEAQ (reference sequence). CDR3 size: 12 residues. The DNA for the CDR3 is TGTGTCAGCAGCCCGTACATCTACGAGCAGTACTTC. Translation gives CVSSPYIYEQYF.

Written as DNA, the CDR3 is TGCAGCGTTAGTCCTCACAGGGGGAGGAACACCGGGGAGCTGTTTTTT. It translates to CSVSPHRGRNTGELFF. The chain carries TRBV29-1 and TRBJ2-2; TRBD1 matches 8 bases. Germline CDR1 reads SQVTM; CDR2 reads ANQGSEA. The CDR3 is 16 residues long. The ends lost 5 bases at V and 1 base at J; junction bases unmatched: 9.

The sample holds a few counts of this clonotype. This chain joins TRBV6-2 or TRBV6-3 and TRBJ2-5, with a tentative D call TRBD1 (6 bases). Trimming stripped 6 bases from V and 1 base from J, with 21 bases between. The germline CDR1 and CDR2 sequences are MNHEY and SVGEGT. The CDR3 length is 17 residues. The CDR3 here is CASSRQDLLDTQETQYF. CDR3 DNA sequence: TGTGCCAGCAGCCGACAGGACTTACTCGATACCCAAGAGACCCAGTACTTC.

This clonotype was recorded a few times. The chain carries TRBV28 and TRBJ1-5; TRBD1 might be the D (6 bases). V was pared by 4 bases and J by 1 base, with 11 bases between. CDR3 length: 15 amino acids. CDR1 MDHEN and CDR2 SYDVKM come from the germline V gene. The CDR3 is CASSSGGRSNQPQHF. DNA of the CDR3: TGTGCCAGCAGTTCTGGGGGGCGGAGCAATCAGCCCCAGCATTTT.

The chain links TRBV28 to TRBJ1-4; D gene ambiguous. The V and J ends lost 4 bases and 8 bases respectively, with 14 bases between them. Germline CDR1 is MDHEN and CDR2 is SYDVKM. The CDR3 has 14 amino acids. CDR3 in amino acids: CASSSSSEGEKLFF. CDR3 nucleotides: TGTGCCAGCAGTTCCTCATCCGAAGGAGAAAAACTGTTTTTT.

This chain uses TRBV10-3 with TRBJ2-1; D gene unclear. The CDR3 sequence is 16 residues long. CDR1 and CDR2 (germline): ENHRY, SYGVKD. The ends were cut back, 0 bases at V and 7 bases at J, with 16 bases in the middle. The CDR3 sequence is CAISESFRNSKNEQFF. In DNA, the CDR3 is TGTGCCATCAGTGAGTCGTTCAGAAATAGTAAGAATGAGCAGTTCTTC.

This clonotype has a handful of counts. The chain couples TRBV19 to TRBJ1-1, with D tentatively TRBD1 (5 bases). Trimming cost V 2 bases and J 4 bases, with 14 bases left between them. The CDR3 length is 15 residues. The germline gives CDR1 LNHDA, CDR2 SQIVND (reference sequence). The CDR3 DNA reads as TGTGCCAGTAGTATACGACTGGGGGGAGTCACTGAAGCTTTCTTT. It encodes CASSIRLGGVTEAFF.

V and J are TRBV5-1 and TRBJ2-1, with 8 bases fitting TRBD2. The V and J ends lost 4 bases and 6 bases, in that order; junction bases with no gene match: 6. The length of the CDR3 is 14 residues. Germline V gene lookup returns CDR1 SGHRS and CDR2 YFSETQ. CDR3 DNA sequence: TGCGCCAGCAGCCAGCCGGGGACTAGCAATGAGCAGTTCTTC. It translates to CASSQPGTSNEQFF.

This clonotype was counted only a few times. The chain is built from TRBV20-1 and TRBJ1-4, with D possibly TRBD1 on 6 matching bases. The germline V and J ends were trimmed by 0 bases and 2 bases, with 16 bases remaining between them. The CDR3 spans 17 residues. CDR1 is DFQATT and CDR2 is SNEGSKA in the germline V gene (reference sequence). The CDR3 sequence is CSARDGRTGTTNEKLFF. The CDR3 coding sequence is TGCAGTGCTAGAGATGGGAGAACAGGGACCACTAATGAAAAACTGTTTTTT.

The chain combines TRBV14 with TRBJ2-1, with D hard to call. The V and J ends lost 5 bases and 3 bases respectively, with 11 bases between them. Germline assignment: CDR1 SGHDN and CDR2 FVKESK. The CDR3 has 14 residues. The DNA for the CDR3 is TGTGCCAGCAGCTCACCGCTTTACTACAATGAGCAGTTCTTC. This translates into CASSSPLYYNEQFF.

In its sample, this clonotype was seen many times. V and J are TRBV7-2 and TRBJ1-2; no firm D call. V gave up 1 base and J gave up 2 bases, with 8 bases separating them. The CDR3 is 14 amino acids. Germline V gene lookup returns CDR1 SGHTA and CDR2 FQGNSA. In DNA, the CDR3 is TGTGCCAGCAGCTTAGAACCAGGAAACTATGGCTACACCTTC. Protein sequence: CASSLEPGNYGYTF.

This chain uses TRBV20-1 with TRBJ1-1; 7 nucleotides match TRBD1. The CDR3 loop spans 15 amino acids. The V gene's germline CDR1 is DFQATT and CDR2 SNEGSKA (reference sequence). V was clipped by 7 bases and J by 0 bases; unmatched bases: 11. The CDR3 DNA follows: TGCAGTGTTAAGGGGGCACCTGACATGAACACTGAAGCTTTCTTT. Amino acid sequence: CSVKGAPDMNTEAFF.

A few counts support this clonotype. The chain is built from TRBV27 and TRBJ2-1, with 11 bases that match TRBD2. The length of the CDR3 is 15 residues. Per germline, CDR1 MNHEY and CDR2 SMNVEV (reference sequence). Trimming removed 3 bases from V and 9 bases from J; junction bases left unmatched: 7. The chain's CDR3 is CASSFTSGSNSEQFF. The CDR3 DNA reads TGTGCCAGCAGTTTCACTAGCGGGAGTAACAGTGAGCAGTTCTTC.